Each of the 2 T cell receptor beta chains below was sequenced from the same sample in a study of control samples from healthy donors and cancer patients. The protocol was immunoSEQ multiplex PCR, while the TCRdb copy is restricted to in-frame clones and leaves out a portion. The repertoire holds 40,000 to 55,000 clones, roughly 90% seen once, with around a fifth in the top ten. Sequencing used PBMCs. The receptors derive from a woman between 40 and 50 years old with head and neck cancer.

The rearrangement links TRBV7-3 to TRBJ2-3; 10 bases align to TRBD2. The V segment lost 5 bases and the J segment 0 bases; nucleotides outside the gene matches: 5. The CDR3 is 16 residues long. Looked up from germline, CDR1 is SGHTA and CDR2 is FQGTGA. This CDR3 is CASSPLAGGSTDTQYF. CDR3 bases: TGTGCCAGCAGCCCTTTAGCGGGAGGAAGCACAGATACGCAGTATTTT.

The chain links TRBV5-1 to TRBJ2-1, with D uncertain. The CDR3 has 15 residues. Trimming removed 1 base from V and 7 bases from J, with 15 bases in between. Germline values: CDR1 SGHRS, CDR2 YFSETQ. As DNA, the CDR3 is TGCGCCAGCAGCTTGACGGCCGCACACGCGAATGAGCAGTTCTTC. Translation: CASSLTAAHANEQFF. The variable domain in full, completed from reference TRBV5-1 and TRBJ2-1, reads KAGVTQTPRYLIKTRGQQVTLSCSPISGHRSVSWYQQTPGQGLQFLFEYFSETQRNKGNFPGRFSGRQFSNSRSEMNVSTLELGDSALYLCASSLTAAHANEQFFGPGTRLTVL.